The present entry profiles one T cell receptor beta chain with its context. As yet, its antigen is unknown. The germline gives CDR1 LGHDT, CDR2 YNNKEL (reference sequence). CDR3 length: 15 residues. V gave up 4 bases and J gave up 0 bases, with 9 bases separating them. This sample stems from a study of T cell responses to AZD1222 COVID-19 vaccine. Study-wide results and caveats: No repertoire was sampled before or during the peak T cell response, only after it.

Assay: immunoSEQ multiplex PCR; the TCRdb copy retains only in-frame clones and omits some. This sample carries some 110,000 clones, approximately 90% of them seen once, and the ten largest clones take around 4%. The V call is TRBV3-1 (or the pseudogene TRBV3-2), the J call TRBJ1-4; unclear D gene. The sequencing here drew on peripheral blood, taken 28 days after the second AZD1222 dose. This TCR came from an adult who received the AZD1222 COVID-19 vaccine. DNA of the CDR3: TGTGCCAGCAGCCTAGGGAGAGCAACTAATGAAAAACTGTTTTTT. This translates into CASSLGRATNEKLFF.